These T cell receptor beta chains were read from a single sample in a study of blood T cell repertoires in COVID-19. Only in-frame clones appear in the TCRdb table, and some are missing; sequencing was by immunoSEQ multiplex PCR. The repertoire includes 80,000 or so clones, around four fifths of them detected once, and 9% to 10% sits in the top ten. The sample was peripheral blood. The origin of the receptors is a human donor in a cohort sampled during active COVID-19. CDR3s include the opening cysteine and the closing phenylalanine or tryptophan. D genes are given only for firm matches. Size tells how often a clone was seen (once, few, many) or the class of an expanded clone, and some rows leave it out.

J gene: TRBJ1-2
D gene: NA
clone size: NA
V gene: TRBV5-1
CDR3 DNA: TGCGCCAGCAGCTTGGATCCAGGGTACGGCTACACCTTC
CDR3 protein: CASSLDPGYGYTF

J gene: TRBJ1-3
D gene: NA
clone size: NA
V gene: TRBV4-1
CDR3 DNA: TGCGCCAGCAGCCTCCAAAGGGGGGGGCAACGGCCTGGAAACACCATATATTTT
CDR3 protein: CASSLQRGGQRPGNTIYF

J gene: TRBJ1-2
D gene: TRBD1
clone size: NA
V gene: TRBV6-4
CDR3 DNA: TGTGCCAGCATAGAGGACAGGGGGCGTATGGGCTACACCTTC
CDR3 protein: CASIEDRGRMGYTF

J gene: TRBJ1-2
D gene: NA
clone size: NA
V gene: TRBV30
CDR3 DNA: TGTGCCTGGAGTGTACTGGCGGAGAGCTATGGCTACACCTTC
CDR3 protein: CAWSVLAESYGYTF

J gene: TRBJ2-5
D gene: NA
clone size: NA
V gene: TRBV9
CDR3 DNA: TGTGCCAGCAGCCCCGTGGGGCGGATCCAAGAGACCCAGTACTTC
CDR3 protein: CASSPVGRIQETQYF

J gene: TRBJ2-1
D gene: NA
clone size: NA
V gene: TRBV5-1
CDR3 DNA: TGCGCCAGCAGCTTGGCCGCGGCAGTAAGCTACAATGAGCAGTTCTTC
CDR3 protein: CASSLAAAVSYNEQFF

J gene: TRBJ1-4
D gene: NA
clone size: NA
V gene: TRBV6-6
CDR3 DNA: TGTGCCAGCAGTTACTCGAGTGAAAAACTGTTTTTT
CDR3 protein: CASSYSSEKLFF

J gene: TRBJ2-6
D gene: NA
clone size: few
V gene: TRBV10-3
CDR3 DNA: TGTGCCACCCCGGACAGCTCTGGGGCCAACGTCCTGACTTTC
CDR3 protein: CATPDSSGANVLTF

J gene: TRBJ2-3
D gene: NA
clone size: NA
V gene: TRBV21-1
CDR3 DNA: TGTGCCAGCAGCAAAGCGCGGGGACTAGCGGGAAGCACAGATACGCAGTATTTT
CDR3 protein: CASSKARGLAGSTDTQYF

J gene: TRBJ2-3
D gene: TRBD2
clone size: NA
V gene: TRBV5-1
CDR3 DNA: TGCGCCAGCAGCAATCTAGCGGGGGACACAGATACGCAGTATTTT
CDR3 protein: CASSNLAGDTDTQYF

J gene: TRBJ1-4
D gene: TRBD1
clone size: NA
V gene: TRBV5-1
CDR3 DNA: TGCGCCAGCTCTGGACAGGCAACTAATGAAAAACTGTTTTTT
CDR3 protein: CASSGQATNEKLFF

J gene: TRBJ1-5
D gene: TRBD1
clone size: few
V gene: TRBV18
CDR3 DNA: TGTGCCAGCTCGCCAATAAGGGACAGGGCCTCGCCGCCCCAGCATTTT
CDR3 protein: CASSPIRDRASPPQHF

J gene: TRBJ2-1
D gene: NA
clone size: NA
V gene: TRBV20-1
CDR3 DNA: TGCAGTGCTAGTGCCGGGTCGGGGGAGCAGTTCTTC
CDR3 protein: CSASAGSGEQFF

J gene: TRBJ2-3
D gene: TRBD1
clone size: NA
V gene: TRBV19
CDR3 DNA: TGTGCCAGTAGTATTCGGACAGGGCGCACAGATACGCAGTATTTT
CDR3 protein: CASSIRTGRTDTQYF

J gene: TRBJ2-2
D gene: TRBD1
clone size: NA
V gene: TRBV18
CDR3 DNA: TGTGCCAGCTCACCGGCAGGGGGCCGGAACACCGGGGAGCTGTTTTTT
CDR3 protein: CASSPAGGRNTGELFF

J gene: TRBJ2-1
D gene: TRBD2
clone size: few
V gene: TRBV11-3
CDR3 DNA: TGTGCCAGCAGCCTCGGGACTAGCGGCGACGATGAGCAGTTCTTC
CDR3 protein: CASSLGTSGDDEQFF

J gene: TRBJ1-5
D gene: TRBD1
clone size: NA
V gene: TRBV24-1
CDR3 DNA: TGTGCCACCAGTGGACGACAGGGGGCACATCAGCCCCAGCATTTT
CDR3 protein: CATSGRQGAHQPQHF

J gene: TRBJ1-1
D gene: TRBD1
clone size: NA
V gene: TRBV28
CDR3 DNA: TGTGCCAGCATCCCCGGACAGGCCAACACTGAAGCTTTCTTT
CDR3 protein: CASIPGQANTEAFF

J gene: TRBJ1-1
D gene: NA
clone size: NA
V gene: TRBV4-1
CDR3 DNA: TGCGCCAGCAGCCAGTATGGGGGGGCGACGATGAACACTGAAGCTTTCTTT
CDR3 protein: CASSQYGGATMNTEAFF

J gene: TRBJ1-5
D gene: NA
clone size: NA
V gene: TRBV3-1/TRBV3-2
CDR3 DNA: TGTGCCAGCAGCTTTCGACAGAGCAATCAGCCCCAGCATTTT
CDR3 protein: CASSFRQSNQPQHF

J gene: TRBJ1-1
D gene: NA
clone size: NA
V gene: TRBV7-9
CDR3 DNA: TGTGCCAGCAGCTTAGCGCTAGGAACTAACACTGAAGCTTTCTTT
CDR3 protein: CASSLALGTNTEAFF

J gene: TRBJ2-5
D gene: NA
clone size: NA
V gene: TRBV7-9
CDR3 DNA: TGTGCCAGCAGCCTAGACAGGCTGGGGTACTTC
CDR3 protein: CASSLDRLGYF

J gene: TRBJ2-1
D gene: TRBD2
clone size: few
V gene: TRBV11-1
CDR3 DNA: TGTGCCAGCAGCTTAAGGACTAGCCCTACCCAGGAGCAGTTCTTC
CDR3 protein: CASSLRTSPTQEQFF

J gene: TRBJ2-1
D gene: NA
clone size: NA
V gene: TRBV5-1
CDR3 DNA: TGCGCCAGCAGCTTCCGGGGTTACAATGAGCAGTTCTTC
CDR3 protein: CASSFRGYNEQFF

J gene: TRBJ2-5
D gene: NA
clone size: once
V gene: TRBV14
CDR3 DNA: TGTGCCAGCAGCCAAGTACAAGAGACCCAGTACTTC
CDR3 protein: CASSQVQETQYF

J gene: TRBJ2-3
D gene: NA
clone size: NA
V gene: TRBV6-2/TRBV6-3
CDR3 DNA: TGTGCCAGCAGTCCCGGGACTGGGCTACTCACAGATACGCAGTATTTT
CDR3 protein: CASSPGTGLLTDTQYF

J gene: TRBJ2-5
D gene: NA
clone size: NA
V gene: TRBV5-1
CDR3 DNA: TGCGCCAGCAGCGTGGACTTAGAGGGAGCGACCCAGTACTTC
CDR3 protein: CASSVDLEGATQYF

J gene: TRBJ2-4
D gene: TRBD1
clone size: once
V gene: TRBV23-1
CDR3 DNA: TGCGCCAGCAGTCAATCGGGACAGGGGGCCAAAAACATTCAGTACTTC
CDR3 protein: CASSQSGQGAKNIQYF

J gene: TRBJ1-1
D gene: TRBD1
clone size: NA
V gene: TRBV19
CDR3 DNA: TGTGCCAGTAGGACCGGACAGGGGACAATCATGAACACTGAAGCTTTCTTT
CDR3 protein: CASRTGQGTIMNTEAFF